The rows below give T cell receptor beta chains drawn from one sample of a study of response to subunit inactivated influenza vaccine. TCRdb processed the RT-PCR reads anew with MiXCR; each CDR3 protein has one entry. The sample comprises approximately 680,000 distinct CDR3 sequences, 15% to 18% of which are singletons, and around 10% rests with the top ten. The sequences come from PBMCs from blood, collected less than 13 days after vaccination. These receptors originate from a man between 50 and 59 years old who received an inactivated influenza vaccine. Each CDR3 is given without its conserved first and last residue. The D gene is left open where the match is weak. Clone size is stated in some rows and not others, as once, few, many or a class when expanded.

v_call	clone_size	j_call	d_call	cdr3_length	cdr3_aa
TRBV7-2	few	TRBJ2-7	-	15	ASSLGRVRGSSYEQY
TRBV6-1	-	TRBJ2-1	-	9	ASMLVYEQF
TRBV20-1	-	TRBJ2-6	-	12	SAYRLSGANVLT
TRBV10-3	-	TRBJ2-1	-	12	AISDDREGKEQF
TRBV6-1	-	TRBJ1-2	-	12	ASSEIPRYYGYT
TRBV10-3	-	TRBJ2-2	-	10	AISAWDGELF
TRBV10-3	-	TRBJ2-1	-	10	AINGDANEQF
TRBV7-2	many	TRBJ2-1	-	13	ASSVRDLTHNEQF
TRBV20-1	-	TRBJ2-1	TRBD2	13	SAFPSGRGYNEQF
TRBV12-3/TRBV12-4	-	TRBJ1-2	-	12	ASSEIGRGYGYT
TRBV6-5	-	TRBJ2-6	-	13	ASSYSLAGANVLT
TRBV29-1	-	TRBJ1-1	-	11	SVQPSVNTEAF
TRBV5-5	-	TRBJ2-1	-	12	ASSLADVGNEQF
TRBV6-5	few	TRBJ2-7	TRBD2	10	ASSSTSGRPY
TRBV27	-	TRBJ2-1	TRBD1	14	ASSLNRGQGRGEQF
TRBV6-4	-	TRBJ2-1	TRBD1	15	ASSAFPRDSNYNEQF
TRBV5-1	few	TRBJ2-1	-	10	ASSMWGNEQF
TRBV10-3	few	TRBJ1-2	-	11	AISESEGDGYT
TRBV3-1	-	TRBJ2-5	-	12	ASSQGGGAETQY
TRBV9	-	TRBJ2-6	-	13	ASSAEGAGANVLT
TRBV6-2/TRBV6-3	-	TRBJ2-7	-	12	ASKQRGVLYEQY
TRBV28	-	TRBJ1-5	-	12	ASSLKLLHQPQH
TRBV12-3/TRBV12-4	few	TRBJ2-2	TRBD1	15	ASRHRKRDRGTGELF
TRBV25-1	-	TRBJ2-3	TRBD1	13	ASSDPGQGIDTQY
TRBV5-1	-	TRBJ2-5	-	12	ASSPRADQETQY
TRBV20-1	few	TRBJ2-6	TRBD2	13	SATGGGTGANVLT